The clone carrying this TCR beta chain was detected ten times or more. Its target is unknown. The sample is drawn from a study of T cells after posttransplantation cyclophosphamide. Whole-study findings and limits: Later blood repertoires were often dominated by clones from the donor CD8+ memory compartment. After PTCy, TRB diversity resembled that of CNI/methotrexate controls.

Treatment was busulfan-fludarabine conditioning, a marrow graft, and cyclophosphamide on days +3 and +4. Germline CDR1 MNHEY, CDR2 SMNVEV (reference sequence). Losses at the gene ends were 5 bases for V and 1 base for J; bases not matched to a gene: 3. The CDR3 contains 16 residues. Data came from immunoSEQ multiplex PCR; TCRdb stores just in-frame clones and leaves some out. The specimen gives fewer than 12,000 clones without singletons; the ten biggest hold over 11%. The receptor was isolated from a female patient aged 40-50 years who received an allogeneic stem cell transplant from a related donor, was CMV-positive, and had no GVHD. Among the T cells, some may be from the graft donor. Sequencing was performed on PBMCs, taken after allogeneic stem cell transplant with posttransplant cyclophosphamide. The V and J genes are TRBV27 and TRBJ2-2; 11 bases are a match to TRBD2. The CDR3 spells CASSPLAGENTGELFF. In nucleotides, the CDR3 is TGTGCCAGCAGTCCACTAGCGGGGGAGAACACCGGGGAGCTGTTTTTT.